The rows below give T cell receptor beta chains drawn from one sample of a study of post-analysis software for immune sequencing data. Using its own MiXCR run on the PCR reads, TCRdb lists one record per CDR3 protein. This sample yields fewer than 600,000 distinct CDR3 sequences, of which around 40% are seen a single time; around 10% belongs to the top ten. The sample taken for sequencing was blood. The receptors derive from a girl under 18 with multiple sclerosis. CDR3s include the opening cysteine and the closing phenylalanine or tryptophan. The order of the fields is clone size, J gene, D gene, V gene, CDR3 protein, CDR3 DNA. The D gene is left open where the match is weak. Expanded clones are given a class, and other clones once, few, many or no size at all.

NA TRBJ1-5 NA TRBV2 CASRGGAGSNQPQHF TGTGCCAGCAGGGGTGGCGCGGGCAGCAATCAGCCCCAGCATTTT
NA TRBJ1-1 NA TRBV15 CATSPYGGNAEAFF TGTGCCACCAGCCCCTACGGTGGGAACGCTGAAGCTTTCTTT
NA TRBJ1-1 TRBD1 TRBV4-1 CASSRDRTTEAFF TGCGCCAGCAGCCGGGACAGGACTACTGAAGCTTTCTTT
once TRBJ1-5 NA TRBV7-6 CASSLEAGYSNQPQHF TGTGCCAGCAGCCTAGAGGCAGGGTATAGCAATCAGCCCCAGCATTTT
NA TRBJ1-1 NA TRBV27 CASSLTTLGNTEAFF TGTGCCAGCAGCCTCACGACACTTGGTAACACTGAAGCTTTCTTT
few TRBJ2-3 TRBD2 TRBV9 CARSAGTSGGTDTQYF TGTGCCCGCAGCGCAGGGACTAGCGGGGGCACAGATACGCAGTATTTT
NA TRBJ2-3 TRBD2 TRBV7-3 CASSLNPPGLAGGGGTDTQYF TGTGCCAGCAGCTTAAACCCCCCGGGACTAGCGGGAGGAGGGGGCACAGATACGCAGTATTTT
NA TRBJ2-7 NA TRBV20-1 CSASPPDRSYEQYF TGCAGTGCCTCCCCCCCGGACCGCTCCTACGAGCAGTACTTC
NA TRBJ2-4 TRBD1 TRBV2 CASSEAAGTGSWRGSKNIQYF TGTGCCAGCAGTGAAGCGGCCGGGACAGGGTCATGGCGAGGGTCCAAAAACATTCAGTACTTC
NA TRBJ2-5 NA TRBV12-3/TRBV12-4 CASSPGLDAATQYF TGTGCCAGCAGTCCGGGACTCGACGCGGCCACCCAGTACTTC
NA TRBJ2-1 TRBD1 TRBV5-1 CASSGGTGRRGNTQQFF TGCGCCAGCAGCGGGGGGACAGGGCGCAGAGGTAATACCCAGCAGTTCTTC
NA TRBJ2-4 TRBD1 TRBV7-2 CASSPTPTGGAKNIQYF TGTGCCAGCAGCCCTACTCCCACAGGGGGGGCCAAAAACATTCAGTACTTC
once TRBJ1-6 NA TRBV16 CASSRTPDSGPLHF TGTGCCAGCAGCCGAACACCCGACTCTGGACCCCTCCACTTT
few TRBJ2-1 TRBD1 TRBV4-2 CASSPRDSSYNEQFF TGTGCCAGCAGCCCCCGGGACAGCTCCTACAATGAGCAGTTCTTC
NA TRBJ1-1 TRBD1 TRBV15 CATSRTGGTEAFF TGTGCCACCAGCAGGACAGGGGGCACTGAAGCTTTCTTT
NA TRBJ2-7 NA TRBV20-1 CSVKGGRQYEQYF TGCAGTGTCAAGGGCGGACGGCAATACGAGCAGTACTTC
NA TRBJ2-1 TRBD2 TRBV20-1 CSAPPTSVNEQFF TGCAGTGCCCCCCCAACTAGCGTCAATGAGCAGTTCTTC
NA TRBJ2-1 NA TRBV12-3/TRBV12-4 CASSLGAIQYNEQFF TGTGCCAGCAGTTTAGGGGCAATCCAATACAATGAGCAGTTCTTC
NA TRBJ2-7 NA TRBV28 CASSLRTTGTIYEQYF TGTGCCAGCAGCCTCCGAACAACCGGGACAATCTACGAGCAGTACTTC
few TRBJ2-7 NA TRBV11-2 CASSPHESSYEQYF TGTGCCAGCAGCCCCCACGAGAGCTCCTACGAGCAGTACTTC
NA TRBJ2-4 NA TRBV5-1 CASSLGTRAKNIQYF TGCGCCAGCAGCTTGGGGACCAGAGCCAAAAACATTCAGTACTTC
NA TRBJ2-6 NA TRBV12-3/TRBV12-4 CASNTGVGSGANVLTF TGTGCCAGCAATACCGGAGTAGGCTCTGGGGCCAACGTCCTGACTTTC
NA TRBJ2-7 NA TRBV7-9 CASSPGEQYF TGTGCCAGCAGTCCAGGCGAGCAGTACTTC
NA TRBJ2-7 NA TRBV4-2 CASSQDLSSSYEQYF TGTGCCAGCAGCCAAGACCTCTCTAGCTCCTACGAGCAGTACTTC
NA TRBJ2-1 TRBD2 TRBV20-1 CSASTSGAYNEQFF TGCAGTGCTTCCACTAGCGGGGCCTACAATGAGCAGTTCTTC
NA TRBJ2-3 TRBD2 TRBV6-2/TRBV6-3 CASSSRAGTHTAQYF TGTGCCAGCAGTAGCCGAGCGGGAACCCATACCGCGCAGTATTTT
NA TRBJ1-1 NA TRBV7-2 CASSFQGSEAFF TGTGCCAGCAGCTTCCAGGGTTCTGAAGCTTTCTTT
few TRBJ1-4 NA TRBV29-1 CSAGVASEKLFF TGCAGCGCCGGGGTGGCCTCTGAAAAACTGTTTTTT
once TRBJ1-5 NA TRBV20-1 CSANGGEGSDMSNQPQHF TGCAGTGCCAACGGGGGCGAAGGGTCCGATATGAGCAATCAGCCCCAGCATTTT
many TRBJ2-7 NA TRBV29-1 CSVGAGARYEQYF TGCAGCGTTGGAGCGGGTGCTCGTTACGAGCAGTACTTC
many TRBJ2-4 NA TRBV12-3/TRBV12-4 CASSLGSNIQYF TGTGCCAGCAGTTTAGGGTCCAACATTCAGTACTTC
NA TRBJ1-2 TRBD1 TRBV6-6 CASKTGGPGYTF TGTGCCAGCAAGACAGGGGGCCCTGGCTACACCTTC
few TRBJ2-3 TRBD2 TRBV6-6 CASSYGLAGPAVDTQYF TGTGCCAGCAGTTACGGACTAGCGGGCCCAGCCGTCGATACGCAGTATTTT
NA TRBJ2-5 TRBD1 TRBV24-1 CATSDGGQGRETQYF TGTGCCACCAGTGATGGGGGACAGGGTCGGGAGACCCAGTACTTC
NA TRBJ2-5 NA TRBV9 CASSVGVKDVETQYF TGTGCCAGCAGCGTAGGGGTCAAGGATGTGGAGACCCAGTACTTC
NA TRBJ2-3 TRBD1 TRBV10-3 CAISPGQGSTDTQYF TGTGCCATCAGTCCGGGACAGGGGAGCACAGATACGCAGTATTTT
once TRBJ1-2 NA TRBV20-1 CSAGKQIPNYGYTF TGCAGTGCTGGGAAACAGATCCCCAACTATGGCTACACCTTC
few TRBJ2-7 TRBD2 TRBV18 CASSRSSGRLNEQYF TGTGCCAGCTCACGATCTAGCGGGAGGCTAAACGAGCAGTACTTC
NA TRBJ2-1 TRBD2 TRBV29-1 CSDGEGTSGIVYEQFF TGCAGCGATGGAGAGGGGACTAGCGGGATTGTCTATGAGCAGTTCTTC
few TRBJ2-4 NA TRBV15 CATSRDPGQGPAKNIQYF TGTGCCACCAGCAGAGATCCAGGGCAGGGACCAGCCAAAAACATTCAGTACTTC
NA TRBJ2-3 NA TRBV29-1 CSVEGTGNTDTQYF TGCAGCGTTGAGGGAACGGGGAACACAGATACGCAGTATTTT
NA TRBJ2-7 TRBD1 TRBV6-5 CASSYHGTGGYEQYF TGTGCCAGCAGTTACCATGGGACAGGGGGCTACGAGCAGTACTTC
NA TRBJ2-1 TRBD1 TRBV5-1 CASSSGTGTDNEQFF TGCGCCAGCAGCTCCGGGACAGGGACCGACAATGAGCAGTTCTTC
NA TRBJ2-3 NA TRBV28 CASSLATRDTDTQYF TGTGCCAGCAGTTTGGCGACAAGAGACACAGATACGCAGTATTTT
NA TRBJ2-5 TRBD2 TRBV27 CASSSQAGAAYNEQYF TGTGCCAGCAGTTCCCAGGCGGGAGCGGCCTACAATGAGCAGTACTTC
NA TRBJ1-4 TRBD1 TRBV20-1 CSARDPGTGDEKLFF TGCAGTGCTAGAGATCCCGGGACAGGGGATGAAAAACTGTTTTTT
NA TRBJ1-1 NA TRBV3-1 CASRTVSGTEAFF TGTGCCAGCAGGACCGTGTCAGGGACTGAAGCTTTCTTT
NA TRBJ1-2 NA TRBV28 CASSFFGGIPSNYGYTF TGTGCCAGCAGTTTTTTTGGAGGGATTCCGTCTAACTATGGCTACACCTTC
once TRBJ2-2 NA TRBV2 CASSESGTTNTGERFF TGTGCCAGCAGTGAGTCTGGGACCACGAACACCGGGGAGCGGTTTTTT
few TRBJ2-5 TRBD2 TRBV4-3 CASSHQGLAGAEGETQYF TGCGCCAGCAGCCACCAGGGACTAGCGGGGGCCGAGGGAGAGACCCAGTACTTC
NA TRBJ1-1 NA TRBV20-1 CSARVDATAAEAFF TGCAGTGCTAGAGTTGACGCGACAGCGGCTGAAGCTTTCTTT
NA TRBJ2-1 TRBD1 TRBV7-2 CASSKRPGQAYNEQFF TGTGCCAGCAGCAAGAGACCGGGACAGGCGTACAATGAGCAGTTCTTC
NA TRBJ2-5 NA TRBV24-1 CATSAPPGTKETQYF TGTGCCACCAGTGCCCCCCCGGGTACTAAAGAGACCCAGTACTTC